What follows are 10 T cell receptor beta chains derived from one specimen sequenced in a study of T cell responses to AZD1222 COVID-19 vaccine (dated by TCRdb to about 2021). Explained via the paper, the time point label denotes: baseline before first vaccination. The protocol used for the library was the immunoSEQ multiplex PCR assay. TCRdb provides this immuneACCESS table in a form limited to in-frame rearrangements. Some clones are lacking; in checked studies, under half of them reflect an unresolved V gene, and why the rest are absent is not known. The sample table contains around 150,000 clones; only one count was recorded for 70% to 90% of them. Clones ranked in the top ten supply 1.5% to 2% of the sample. The material sequenced was peripheral blood, taken on day 0 of AZD1222 vaccination. These TCRs come from an adult in good health.

The rearrangement links TRBV6-1 to TRBJ1-5; tentatively, D is TRBD1 (6 bases). Trimming cost V 2 bases and J 4 bases, with 15 bases left between them. CDR1 and CDR2 (germline): MNHNS, SASEGT. This CDR3 spans 16 amino acids. The CDR3 nucleotides are TGTGCCAGCAGTGAAAAGGGGGGGGGAAGTAATCAGCCCCAGCATTTT. Translated: CASSEKGGGSNQPQHF.

The CDR3 nucleotides are TGTGCCATCAGTGAGTCGGACAGGGGGCATGGCTACACCTTC. Encoded protein: CAISESDRGHGYTF. J is TRBJ1-2 and V is TRBV10-3; TRBD1 matches 11 bases. Per germline, CDR1 ENHRY and CDR2 SYGVKD. The CDR3 has 14 residues. Trimming at V came to 0 bases and at J to 6 bases, leaving 0 bases not matched to a gene.

The chain couples TRBV7-6 to TRBJ1-3; no clear D. The V end lost 3 bases, the J end lost 4 bases, and 10 bases lay between the germline ends. The CDR3 loop spans 14 amino acids. The germline V gene encodes CDR1 SGHVS and CDR2 FNYEAQ. In DNA form, the CDR3 reads TGTGCCAGCAGCTTGAAAGGATTCGGAAACACCATATATTTT. This gives the protein CASSLKGFGNTIYF.

This clone was seen more than once but under ten times. V gene TRBV28 combines with J gene TRBJ1-2; 7 nucleotides align to TRBD1. Germline CDR1 is MDHEN and CDR2 is SYDVKM. The ends lost 5 bases at V and 6 bases at J; junction bases unmatched: 6. The CDR3 runs to 13 residues. CDR3 bases: TGTGCCAGCAGTGGCCCGGACAGGAATGGCTACACCTTC. It is translated as CASSGPDRNGYTF.

The rearrangement joins TRBV14 to TRBJ1-2; D is perhaps TRBD1 (5 bases). Germline values: CDR1 SGHDN, CDR2 FVKESK. There are 15 residues in the CDR3. V dropped 4 bases and J dropped 1 base, with 13 bases sitting between them. Here the CDR3 reads CASSPWRGNNYGYTF. CDR3 nucleotide sequence: TGTGCCAGCAGCCCCTGGAGGGGCAATAACTATGGCTACACCTTC.

The chain links TRBV6-5 to TRBJ1-2; TRBD1 matches at 7 bases. Germline CDR1 MNHEY, CDR2 SVGAGI. The CDR3 length is 15 residues. The trim removed 6 bases at V and 2 bases at J, leaving 9 bases unmatched. In DNA, the CDR3 is TGTGCCAGCAGCCGCGACTTGACAGGGAACTATGGCTACACCTTC. It specifies CASSRDLTGNYGYTF.

The CDR3 nucleotides read TGTGCCACCAGCAGAGAGGGGTCCCAGGTTCCCCATGAAAAACTGTTTTTT. It translates to CATSREGSQVPHEKLFF. V gene TRBV15 combines with J gene TRBJ1-4; no clear D. Trimming took off 0 bases at V and 6 bases at J, with 17 bases between the two ends. This CDR3 has 17 amino acids. Per the germline V gene, CDR1 is LNHNV and CDR2 is YYDKDF (reference sequence). Full variable domain (outside the CDR3, taken from reference TRBV15 and TRBJ1-4): DAMVIQNPRYQVTQFGKPVTLSCSQTLNHNVMYWYQQKSSQAPKLLFHYYDKDFNNEADTPDNFQSRRPNTSFCFLDIRSPGLGDTAMYLCATSREGSQVPHEKLFFGSGTQLSVL.

The V call is TRBV27, the J call TRBJ2-7; 7 positions match TRBD1. Trimming removed 2 bases from V and 0 bases from J; junction bases left unmatched: 4. Germline V gene lookup returns CDR1 MNHEY and CDR2 SMNVEV (reference sequence). This CDR3 contains 15 residues. CDR3 region: CASSLRQGYSYEQYF. CDR3 nucleotides: TGTGCCAGCAGTTTAAGACAGGGATACTCCTACGAGCAGTACTTC.

This sequence joins TRBV5-1 and TRBJ1-1, with 9 bases that match TRBD1. V was pared by 5 bases and J by 2 bases, with 7 bases of the junction left unmatched. Germline CDR1 and CDR2: SGHRS and YFSETQ. The CDR3 runs 15 residues. CDR3 sequence reads: CASSSRTGVNTEAFF. The CDR3 region has the DNA TGCGCCAGCAGTTCCCGGACAGGGGTTAACACTGAAGCTTTCTTT.

This chain joins TRBV5-1 and TRBJ2-5, with D uncertain. The CDR3 sequence is 14 residues long. Germline CDR1 and CDR2: SGHRS and YFSETQ. Deletions cut 3 bases from V and 2 bases from J, with 11 bases between. CDR3 residues: CASSSQALQETQYF. CDR3 DNA: TGCGCCAGCAGCTCCCAAGCCCTACAAGAGACCCAGTACTTC.